This is a list of T cell receptor beta chains from one sample in a study of a mutant IDH1 vaccine in newly diagnosed glioma. TCRdb's copy holds only in-frame clones and misses some; the assay was immunoSEQ multiplex PCR. The sample includes tens of thousands of clones, approximately 70% of them seen just once. Which antigens these TCRs recognize remains unknown. The sequencing used peripheral blood mononuclear cells (PBMCs), collected from a glioma patient whose treatment included an IDH1 peptide vaccine. The receptors originated from a man aged 18-30 years with glioma. Some clones in this sample may be carry-over from other donors' samples. Each CDR3 is given with its conserved first and last residue. D genes are given only for firm matches. Clone size appears in some rows only: once, few, many, or a class for an expanded clone.

j_gene | abundance | d_gene | v_gene | CDR3aa | CDR3nt
TRBJ2-2 | . | TRBD1 | TRBV19 | CASSSGQFTGELFF | TGTGCCAGTAGCTCGGGACAGTTCACCGGGGAGCTGTTTTTT
TRBJ2-7 | . | TRBD2 | TRBV5-6 | CASSLLAGGLPYEQYF | TGTGCCAGCAGCTTGTTAGCGGGAGGCCTCCCCTACGAGCAGTACTTC
TRBJ1-2 | . | . | TRBV19 | CASSIKGGYTF | TGTGCCAGTAGTATTAAAGGAGGCTACACCTTC
TRBJ1-3 | . | . | TRBV7-9 | CASSRGGAGRNSGNTIYF | TGTGCCAGCAGCCGAGGGGGGGCAGGCCGAAACTCTGGAAACACCATATATTTT
TRBJ1-5 | . | TRBD1 | TRBV5-6 | CASSLYDRVGNQPQHF | TGTGCCAGCAGCCTATATGACAGGGTGGGCAATCAGCCCCAGCATTTT
TRBJ2-2 | . | TRBD2 | TRBV9 | CASSSRGLAGWFGELFF | TGTGCCAGCAGCTCTCGAGGACTAGCGGGATGGTTCGGGGAGCTGTTTTTT
TRBJ2-1 | . | TRBD1 | TRBV30 | CAWSPGTGDNEQFF | TGTGCCTGGAGTCCTGGGACAGGGGACAATGAGCAGTTCTTC
TRBJ1-3 | . | . | TRBV7-9 | CASSLVADRRSGNTIYF | TGTGCCAGCAGCTTAGTAGCGGATCGCCGCTCTGGAAACACCATATATTTT
TRBJ2-2 | . | . | TRBV18 | CASSQRTDNTGELFF | TGTGCCAGCTCGCAGAGGACAGATAACACCGGGGAGCTGTTTTTT
TRBJ1-1 | . | TRBD1 | TRBV7-9 | CASSSGQGARRTEAFF | TGTGCCAGCAGCTCGGGTCAGGGGGCTAGGAGGACTGAAGCTTTCTTT
TRBJ1-4 | . | . | TRBV4-1 | CASSQGVVGQGEKLFF | TGCGCCAGCAGCCAAGGTGTAGTGGGGCAGGGTGAAAAACTGTTTTTT
TRBJ2-1 | . | TRBD2 | TRBV18 | CASSDTSVNEQFF | TGTGCCAGCTCAGATACTAGCGTCAATGAGCAGTTCTTC
TRBJ1-2 | . | . | TRBV7-9 | CASSLSSLGASDGYTF | TGTGCCAGCAGCCTATCTTCCCTGGGAGCGAGCGATGGCTACACCTTC
TRBJ2-3 | . | TRBD1 | TRBV5-1 | CASSFNPGQGADTQYF | TGCGCCAGCAGCTTCAATCCGGGACAGGGCGCAGATACGCAGTATTTT
TRBJ1-1 | once | . | TRBV28 | CASRFSGLAMNTEAFF | TGTGCCAGCAGGTTCTCGGGACTGGCCATGAACACTGAAGCTTTCTTT
TRBJ2-7 | . | . | TRBV4-3 | CASSQDPTYEQYF | TGCGCCAGCAGCCAAGACCCTACCTACGAGCAGTACTTC
TRBJ2-1 | few | . | TRBV27 | CASSLSGPTYNEQFF | TGTGCCAGCAGTTTATCGGGGCCTACGTACAATGAGCAGTTCTTC
TRBJ1-5 | . | TRBD1 | TRBV19 | CASSLTGGRSQPQHF | TGTGCCAGTAGCCTTACAGGGGGCCGTAGTCAGCCCCAGCATTTT
TRBJ2-2 | . | TRBD1 | TRBV2 | CASRAQGVNTGELFF | TGTGCCAGCAGAGCACAGGGGGTTAACACCGGGGAGCTGTTTTTT
TRBJ2-5 | . | . | TRBV5-6 | CASSATDPGPAGETQYF | TGTGCCAGCAGCGCCACTGACCCTGGGCCAGCTGGGGAGACCCAGTACTTC
TRBJ1-2 | . | . | TRBV6-1 | CASQRWDLYGYTF | TGTGCCAGCCAGCGTTGGGACCTCTATGGCTACACCTTC
TRBJ2-6 | . | TRBD1 | TRBV29-1 | CSVLSTGMAGANVLTF | TGCAGCGTTTTATCGACAGGGATGGCTGGGGCCAACGTCCTGACTTTC
TRBJ1-3 | few | . | TRBV6-6 | CGVSSGNTIYF | TGCGGCGTTTCCTCTGGAAACACCATATATTTT
TRBJ1-2 | . | . | TRBV6-1 | CASSEGSRLYGYTF | TGTGCCAGCAGTGAAGGGTCGCGCCTCTATGGCTACACCTTC
TRBJ2-7 | . | . | TRBV19 | CASSGTNGRHHEQYF | TGTGCCAGTAGCGGGACGAACGGGAGACACCACGAGCAGTACTTC
TRBJ2-7 | . | . | TRBV5-1 | CASSGGREQYF | TGCGCCAGCAGCGGGGGGAGGGAGCAGTACTTC
TRBJ2-7 | . | . | TRBV6-5 | CASSLTGREQYF | TGTGCCAGCAGTCTTACAGGGCGTGAGCAGTACTTC
TRBJ1-1 | few | . | TRBV18 | CASSRGVRQAAMNTEAFF | TGTGCCAGCTCACGGGGAGTTAGACAGGCGGCAATGAACACTGAAGCTTTCTTT
TRBJ1-3 | . | . | TRBV5-1 | CASSLLGPGNTIYF | TGCGCCAGCAGCTTGTTGGGCCCTGGAAACACCATATATTTT
TRBJ2-1 | . | TRBD1 | TRBV7-9 | CASSRDRVASEQFF | TGTGCCAGCTCGAGGGACAGGGTGGCCTCGGAGCAGTTCTTC
TRBJ1-2 | . | . | TRBV4-2 | CASSQDIANYGYTF | TGTGCCAGCAGCCAGGACATAGCTAACTATGGCTACACCTTC
TRBJ2-2 | . | TRBD2 | TRBV2 | CASTGTSGVHGELFF | TGTGCCAGCACCGGGACTAGCGGGGTTCACGGGGAGCTGTTTTTT
TRBJ2-1 | . | . | TRBV5-4 | CASSLDRHNEQFF | TGTGCCAGCAGTTTAGACCGACACAATGAGCAGTTCTTC
TRBJ1-4 | . | TRBD1 | TRBV7-8 | CASSLVPGGDRGEKLFF | TGTGCCAGCAGCTTAGTTCCAGGGGGCGACAGGGGAGAAAAACTGTTTTTT
TRBJ1-2 | . | . | TRBV6-5 | CASSYSREGPYRGTF | TGTGCCAGCAGTTACTCGAGGGAGGGCCCCTATAGAGGCACCTTC
TRBJ1-2 | few | TRBD1 | TRBV7-9 | CASSWETGYGGYTF | TGTGCCAGCAGCTGGGAGACAGGGTATGGCGGCTACACCTTC